This T cell receptor beta chain was documented in a study of T cell clonality in common variable immunodeficiency. This clone was observed many times. Coverage ceases 3 residues before the CDR3 finishes, and the germline J gene fills in the end. Using immunoSEQ multiplex PCR, the repertoire was profiled, and TCRdb retains in-frame clones only, with some absent. The repertoire yields 40,000 to 50,000 clones, none seen only once; the top ten contain approximately 5.9%. Trimming took off 7 bases at V and 4 bases at J, with 14 bases between the two ends. CDR1 is LNHDA, CDR2 SQIVND, per germline (reference sequence). The CDR3 loop spans 14 amino acids.

This TCR came from a person between 18 and 75 years old in good health. The rearrangement uses TRBV19 and TRBJ2-1, with a weak D call TRBD1 (5 bases). Sample: peripheral blood mononuclear cells. The CDR3 is CASISTGVYNEQFF. The CDR3 DNA, read in part, is TGTGCCAGTATTAGTACAGGTGTTTACAATGAG.